The entry that follows covers one T cell receptor (beta chain) sequence. The data originate from a study of PD-L1 blockade in urothelial cancer. Sequencing used immunoSEQ multiplex PCR; TCRdb keeps in-frame clones, though not all of them. The repertoire consists of about 82,000 clones, with roughly 87% occurring once and the leading ten covering about 6%. V lost 6 bases to trimming and J lost 4 bases, with 9 bases between them. CDR3 length: 12 residues. Germline assignment: CDR1 ENHRY and CDR2 SYGVKD. V is TRBV10-3 and J is TRBJ1-1; the D gene is possibly TRBD1 (5 bases). The sample consisted of PBMCs, taken around atezolizumab (anti-PD-L1) treatment. The clonotype comes from a woman in her 70s with urothelial cancer. The CDR3 bases are TGTGCCATCAGACAGGAGGGCACTGAAGCTTTCTTT. Protein product: CAIRQEGTEAFF.